The 27 T cell receptor beta chains presented below share a single source sample, sequenced in a study of breast tumors, draining lymph nodes, adjacent tissues listed by TCRdb under 2016. The lymph node samples were taken from the axillary draining lymph nodes of breast cancer patients. The method was multiplex PCR. Instrument on record: Illumina HiSeq 2000. TCRdb reworked the public reads: Q25 trimming with fastp, MiXCR clone assembly, productive beta chains retained. Rows with one shared CDR3 protein collapse into an entry with the most common genes and DNA. The sample table records more than 250,000 distinct CDR3 sequences; around 31% of these occur just once. 0.85% to 1.2% of the sample comes from the top ten. Sequencing used axillary lymph node tissue. The source is a female donor with breast cancer. Some clones in this sample may be carry-over from other donors' samples.

This clonotype showed up many times. This chain links TRBV19 with TRBJ2-5, with 14 bases aligning to TRBD2. Germline V gene sequence: CDR1 LNHDA, CDR2 SQIVND (reference sequence). The CDR3 has 16 amino acids. J was trimmed by 5 bases and V by 3 bases; bases with no gene match: 5. This CDR3 is CASSMGTSGSYETQYF. As DNA, the CDR3 is TGTGCCAGTAGTATGGGGACTAGCGGGAGTTACGAGACCCAGTACTTC.

Regarding this clonotype: This may be a read error, as it is one base from a much larger clone. J is TRBJ2-1 and V is TRBV12-3 or TRBV12-4; 9 bases agree with TRBD1. The CDR3 has 13 amino acids. The CDR3: CATGTGIYDEQFF. CDR3 bases: TGTGCGACCGGGACAGGGATCTACGATGAGCAGTTCTTC.

Many counts were recorded for this clonotype. The genes are TRBV11-3 and TRBJ2-5; D call uncertain. The CDR3 has 12 amino acids. The germline gives CDR1 SGHNT, CDR2 YENEEA. V was shortened by 1 base and J by 7 bases, with 7 bases between the two germline ends. The chain's CDR3 is CASSLVFGTQYF. The CDR3 nucleotides are TGTGCCAGCAGCTTAGTATTCGGGACCCAGTACTTC.

In its sample, this clonotype was seen many times. In DNA, the CDR3 is TGTGCCCACCAGCGGGGCTACAATGAGCAGTTCTTC. It codes for CAHQRGYNEQFF. The chain combines TRBV30 with TRBJ2-1; 7 nucleotides align to TRBD2. CDR3 length equals 12 residues. Germline lookup yields CDR1 GTSNPN and CDR2 SVGIG (reference sequence). Losses at the gene ends were 8 bases for V and 3 bases for J; bases not matched to a gene: 4.

This clonotype has ten or more counts. The CDR3 spells CASSPGGAESTSYGYTF. The CDR3 nucleotides are TGTGCCAGCAGCCCGGGGGGGGCCGAGAGTACCTCCTATGGCTACACCTTC. J is TRBJ1-2 and V is TRBV7-3, with D perhaps matching TRBD1 (6 bases). This CDR3 is built from 17 residues. The germline V gene has CDR1 SGHTA and CDR2 FQGTGA. Trimming cost V 5 bases and J 4 bases, with 23 bases left between them.

This clonotype was detected only a few times. The rearrangement joins TRBV3-1 to TRBJ2-5; D is ambiguous. Germline V lookup: CDR1 LGHDT, CDR2 YNNKEL (reference sequence). The ends were cut back, 2 bases at V and 5 bases at J, with 6 bases in the middle. This CDR3 has 12 amino acids. The CDR3 protein is CASSQNRETQYF. CDR3 sequence (DNA): TGTGCCAGCAGCCAAAATCGGGAGACCCAGTACTTC.

Comment on this clonotype: Possible read error: a much larger clone is one base away. V gene TRBV6-1 combines with J gene TRBJ1-4; 8 bases fit TRBD1. CDR1 is MNHNS, CDR2 SASEGT, per germline. V lost 6 bases, J lost 7 bases, and 7 bases stayed unmatched. CDR3 length: 14 amino acids. Here the CDR3 reads CASRHQGAGEKLFF. As DNA, the CDR3 is TGTGCCAGCAGACACCAGGGGGCAGGTGAAAAACTGTTTTTT.

This sequence joins TRBV2 and TRBJ2-5; TRBD1 is a possible D gene (5 bases). Germline V CDR1 and CDR2: SNHLY, FYNNEI. The CDR3 spans 16 residues. Trimming left V 7 bases short and J 2 bases short, with 20 bases between. The CDR3 loop is CASNPTWAGAQETQYF. The CDR3 DNA follows: TGTGCCAGCAATCCCACTTGGGCTGGGGCACAAGAGACCCAGTACTTC.

This clonotype was seen repeatedly, ten times or more. This chain joins TRBV20-1 and TRBJ2-7; the match to TRBD2 covers 7 bases. This CDR3 spans 14 amino acids. Germline V CDR1 and CDR2: DFQATT, SNEGSKA (reference sequence). V was clipped by 6 bases and J by 6 bases; unmatched bases: 14. DNA of the CDR3: TGCAGTGCCGCGCTAGGAGGGCGGGAGTTCGAGCAGTACTTC. It yields the protein CSAALGGREFEQYF.

This clonotype was seen more than once but under ten times. This may be a read error: a much more frequent sequence differs by one nucleotide. The V call is TRBV9, the J call TRBJ1-3; D might be TRBD1 (5 bases). Looked up from germline, CDR1 is SGDLS and CDR2 is YYNGEE. This CDR3 is 16 amino acids long. The CDR3 DNA sequence: TGTGCCAGCAGCGTAGCTGGGACCTACTCTGGAAACCCCATATATTTT. Translation gives CASSVAGTYSGNPIYF.

This clonotype came up many times. The chain combines TRBV5-1 with TRBJ2-3; D remains ambiguous. The CDR3 is made up of 14 amino acids. Germline assignment: CDR1 SGHRS and CDR2 YFSETQ. With 0 bases removed from V and 0 bases from J, the gap between germline ends came to 5 bases. CDR3 residues: CASSLADSTDTQYF. CDR3 in DNA: TGCGCCAGCAGCTTGGCTGACAGCACAGATACGCAGTATTTT.

This clonotype showed up just a few times. This rearrangement joins TRBV28 to TRBJ2-7, with a tentative D call TRBD1 (6 bases). CDR1 is MDHEN, CDR2 SYDVKM, per germline. This CDR3 has 14 residues. Trimming pared 5 bases from V and 3 bases from J, leaving 14 bases between. This CDR3 reads CASSLRQVGYEQYF. CDR3 sequence (DNA): TGTGCCAGCAGTCTCCGACAGGTAGGCTACGAGCAGTACTTC.

At least ten counts were recorded for this clonotype. The chain has TRBV5-4 and TRBJ2-1, with a tentative D call TRBD2 (6 bases). This CDR3 has 15 residues. Germline CDR1 reads SGHNT; CDR2 reads YYREEE (reference sequence). The V end lost 4 bases, the J end lost 6 bases, and 17 bases lay between the germline ends. CDR3 residues: CASSPRPGEGNEQFF. DNA of the CDR3: TGTGCCAGCAGCCCTCGACCGGGAGAGGGCAATGAGCAGTTCTTC.

There are many counts of this clonotype. V and J are TRBV12-5 and TRBJ2-5; 7 nucleotides agree with TRBD2. Per the germline V gene, CDR1 is LGHNT and CDR2 is FRNRAP. Unmatched junction bases numbered 4, after V lost 1 base and J lost 5 bases. This CDR3 contains 14 residues. The CDR3 is CASGLGGDYETQYF. CDR3 DNA sequence: TGTGCTAGTGGTTTGGGCGGGGACTACGAGACCCAGTACTTC.

With respect to this clonotype: A much larger clone is a single base away; this may be a read error. The J gene is TRBJ2-7, the V gene TRBV7-3, with D unclear. Germline loops: CDR1 SGHTA, CDR2 FQGTGA. Deletions cut 2 bases from V and 2 bases from J, with 28 bases between. This CDR3 is 20 amino acids long. The CDR3 loop is CASSLLRNPPPNRQTYEQYF. The CDR3 DNA reads as TGTGCCAGCAGCTTATTACGAAACCCCCCACCCAACCGGCAGACCTACGAGCAGTACTTC.

This clonotype was seen ten or more times. The J gene is TRBJ1-6, the V gene TRBV11-2; no clear D. This CDR3 comprises 15 residues. V was clipped by 1 base and J by 1 base, with 5 bases between them. The germline V gene encodes CDR1 SGHAT and CDR2 FQNNGV. CDR3 sequence (DNA): TGTGCCAGCAGCTTAGGGGATTCCTATAATTCACCCCTCCACTTT. It yields the protein CASSLGDSYNSPLHF.

V gene TRBV18 combines with J gene TRBJ2-6; weak D call: TRBD1 (5 bases). V gave up 8 bases and J gave up 0 bases, with 11 bases separating them. Germline V CDR1 and CDR2: KGHSH, LQKENI. There are 15 residues in the CDR3. CDR3 nucleotide sequence: TGTGCCAGCCTAGACAGAAGCTCTGGGGCCAACGTCCTGACTTTC. Translated, it gives CASLDRSSGANVLTF.

This clonotype was seen repeatedly, ten times or more. The rearrangement joins TRBV7-8 to TRBJ1-6, with 7 nucleotides matching TRBD1. From germline, CDR1 is SGHVS and CDR2 FQNEAQ. CDR3 length: 16 residues. V lost 10 bases, J lost 6 bases, and 15 bases stayed unmatched. For the CDR3, the DNA is TGTGCCACAGCTTATAGGGAGGGGGCCTCTAATTCACCCCTCCACTTT. Its protein is CATAYREGASNSPLHF.

In DNA, the CDR3 is TGTGCCAGCACCAACTCGGGCGAGCAGTACTTC. It is translated as CASTNSGEQYF. The V and J genes are TRBV6-6 and TRBJ2-5, with unresolved D. The end of the DNA aligns better with TRBJ2-7, so the J call may be wrong. Germline V gives CDR1 MNHNY, CDR2 SVGAGI (reference sequence). This CDR3 is built from 11 residues.

The V and J genes are TRBV7-9 and TRBJ1-2, with TRBD1 matching over 12 bases. The germline CDR1 and CDR2 sequences are SEHNR and FQNEAQ (reference sequence). This CDR3 contains 16 residues. The ends lost 5 bases at V and 8 bases at J; junction bases unmatched: 12. For the CDR3, the DNA is TGTGCCAGCAGCCGACTAGCGGGACAGGGGGCCTCGGGCTACACCTTC. It codes for CASSRLAGQGASGYTF.

V is TRBV6-5 and J is TRBJ2-1; D remains ambiguous. The CDR3 consists of 15 residues. The germline V gene encodes CDR1 MNHEY and CDR2 SVGAGI. With 6 bases removed from V and 0 bases from J, the gap between germline ends came to 12 bases. The CDR3 sequence is CASSDGTLSYNEQFF. CDR3 bases: TGTGCCAGCAGCGATGGAACGCTCTCCTACAATGAGCAGTTCTTC.

The table lists this clonotype with a count of one. A junction end diverges from the germline sequence, so it may reflect a read error. V usage is TRBV25-1 and J usage is TRBJ1-2; D remains unclear. Per the germline V gene, CDR1 is MGHDK and CDR2 is SYGVNS. The CDR3 has 13 residues. The CDR3 is CASSGLWNYGCTF. CDR3 coding DNA: TGTGCCAGCAGTGGCCTCTGGAACTATGGCTGCACCTTC.

As to this clonotype: A much larger clone differs by one base, so this may be a read error. The rearrangement joins TRBV12-3 or TRBV12-4 to TRBJ2-1; D possibly uses TRBD1 or TRBD2 (5 bases each). This CDR3 has 15 amino acids. Trimming removed 6 bases from V and 0 bases from J, with 12 bases in between. The CDR3 is CASRMAGSSYNEQFF. The CDR3 DNA is TGTGCCAGCAGAATGGCAGGGAGCTCCTACAATGAGCAGTTCTTC.

This clonotype was found many times. The CDR3: CASSLGRISYEQYF. CDR3 in DNA: TGTGCCAGCAGCTTAGGGCGCATTTCCTACGAGCAGTACTTC. The V and J genes are TRBV7-2 and TRBJ2-7; the D is unclear. The ends were cut back, 1 base at V and 1 base at J, with 8 bases in the middle. The CDR3 consists of 14 residues. The germline V gene has CDR1 SGHTA and CDR2 FQGNSA.

This clonotype came up many times. CDR3 in amino acids: CASSSDLAQETQYF. CDR3 coding DNA: TGTGCCAGCAGCTCGGACCTGGCTCAAGAGACCCAGTACTTC. The J gene is TRBJ2-5, the V gene TRBV7-8, with D unclear. Looked up from germline, CDR1 is SGHVS and CDR2 is FQNEAQ. V was shortened by 4 bases and J by 2 bases, with 11 bases between the two germline ends. The CDR3 consists of 14 residues.

The chain employs TRBV7-3 and TRBJ2-2, with 7 bases that match TRBD1. There are 13 residues in the CDR3. After removal of 5 bases from V and 6 bases from J, the junction contained 3 bases not matched to a gene. Germline loops: CDR1 SGHTA, CDR2 FQGTGA. Here the CDR3 reads CASSVQGPGELFF. The DNA for the CDR3 is TGTGCCAGCAGCGTACAGGGGCCCGGGGAGCTGTTTTTT. The full variable domain, rest sourced from reference TRBV7-3 and TRBJ2-2, is GAGVSQTPSNKVTEKGKYVELRCDPISGHTALYWYRQSLGQGPEFLIYFQGTGAADDSGLPNDRFFAVRPEGSVSTLKIQRTERGDSAVYLCASSVQGPGELFFGEGSRLTVL.

This clonotype was recorded many times. This chain uses TRBV9 with TRBJ2-5; D unclear. CDR1 is SGDLS, CDR2 YYNGEE, per germline. CDR3 length: 13 amino acids. V lost 3 bases to trimming and J lost 4 bases, with 10 bases between them. CDR3 sequence: CASSANWGETQYF. CDR3 sequence (DNA): TGTGCCAGCAGCGCGAACTGGGGAGAGACCCAGTACTTC.